Following are 21 T cell receptor beta chains from one sample sequenced in a study of blood T cell repertoires in COVID-19. Repertoires were generated with immunoSEQ multiplex PCR, while TCRdb's copy carries only in-frame clones and drops some. The top ten hold roughly 10% of the sample, which has over 70,000 clones, roughly 78% seen once. Sequencing used peripheral blood. Source of these receptors: a man in his 60s with acute or convalescent COVID-19.

This rearrangement joins TRBV5-1 to TRBJ1-2; TRBD1 matches at 7 bases. Germline values: CDR1 SGHRS, CDR2 YFSETQ. The CDR3 is 14 residues long. After removal of 4 bases from V and 2 bases from J, the junction contained 5 bases not matched to a gene. As DNA, the CDR3 is TGCGCCAGCAGCCAGGACAGGTCGAACTATGGCTACACCTTC. It encodes CASSQDRSNYGYTF. The full variable domain, with the rest looked up from reference TRBV5-1 and TRBJ1-2, is KAGVTQTPRYLIKTRGQQVTLSCSPISGHRSVSWYQQTPGQGLQFLFEYFSETQRNKGNFPGRFSGRQFSNSRSEMNVSTLELGDSALYLCASSQDRSNYGYTFGSGTRLTVV.

The chain carries TRBV7-9 and TRBJ1-6, with D maybe TRBD1 (5 bases). Germline lookup yields CDR1 SEHNR and CDR2 FQNEAQ (reference sequence). This CDR3 is built from 16 residues. The ends were cut back, 2 bases at V and 6 bases at J, with 14 bases in the middle. DNA of the CDR3: TGTGCCAGCAGCTTAACGGGGGGACGGACTAATTCACCCCTCCACTTT. This encodes CASSLTGGRTNSPLHF.

This sequence joins TRBV6-2 or TRBV6-3 and TRBJ2-1; the match to TRBD2 covers 7 bases. Trimming took 5 bases from V and 9 from J; bases not matched to a gene: 13. CDR1 MNHEY and CDR2 SVGEGT come from the germline V gene. The CDR3 has 15 residues. The CDR3 protein is CASSPNDPAGIEQFF. In DNA, the CDR3 is TGTGCCAGCAGTCCCAATGATCCAGCGGGGATTGAGCAGTTCTTC.

Only a few counts were recorded for this clone. The chain recombines TRBV7-2 with TRBJ2-4; D is uncertain. The germline V gene has CDR1 SGHTA and CDR2 FQGNSA. V was cut by 1 base and J by 5 bases, with 6 bases left in between. The CDR3 consists of 13 residues. This chain's CDR3 is CASSLGQENIQYF. The CDR3 DNA reads TGTGCCAGCAGCTTAGGACAAGAAAACATTCAGTACTTC.

V usage is TRBV27 and J usage is TRBJ2-1, with TRBD2 matching over 8 bases. Germline loops: CDR1 MNHEY, CDR2 SMNVEV (reference sequence). There are 16 residues in the CDR3. Germline trimming cut 4 bases from V and 2 bases from J; bases unmatched to any gene: 7. The CDR3 loop is CASSYLARGAYNEQFF. CDR3 sequence (DNA): TGTGCCAGCAGTTACCTAGCGCGGGGGGCCTACAATGAGCAGTTCTTC.

This rearrangement joins TRBV5-1 to TRBJ2-7; 9 bases are a match to TRBD2. J was trimmed by 5 bases and V by 0 bases; bases with no gene match: 3. Per the germline V gene, CDR1 is SGHRS and CDR2 is YFSETQ. The CDR3 runs to 14 residues. The CDR3 DNA reads as TGCGCCAGCAGCTTGGAAGCGGGGGGCCACGAGCAGTACTTC. Translated: CASSLEAGGHEQYF. The entire variable domain, with the rest obtained from reference TRBV5-1 and TRBJ2-7, is as follows: KAGVTQTPRYLIKTRGQQVTLSCSPISGHRSVSWYQQTPGQGLQFLFEYFSETQRNKGNFPGRFSGRQFSNSRSEMNVSTLELGDSALYLCASSLEAGGHEQYFGPGTRLTVT.

The V call is TRBV24-1, the J call TRBJ1-2; 8 bases fit TRBD1. V dropped 0 bases and J dropped 7; count of bases not matched to a gene: 3. The length of the CDR3 is 14 residues. CDR1 is KGHDR and CDR2 is SFDVKD in the germline V gene. DNA of the CDR3: TGTGCCACCAGTGATTTGCAGGGGGCGAGTGGCTACACCTTC. Translation: CATSDLQGASGYTF.

This chain connects TRBV18 to TRBJ2-7, with 11 bases that match TRBD2. The V and J ends lost 4 bases and 2 bases, in that order; junction bases with no gene match: 7. The CDR3 sequence is 16 residues long. Germline CDR1 is KGHSH and CDR2 is LQKENI. CDR3 amino acids: CASSLSGTSGPYEQYF. The CDR3 region has the DNA TGTGCCAGCTCACTTTCCGGGACTAGCGGTCCCTACGAGCAGTACTTC.

The chain combines TRBV6-4 with TRBJ2-3, with TRBD2 matching over 7 bases. Trimming removed 8 bases from V and 6 bases from J; junction bases left unmatched: 14. From germline, CDR1 is MRHNA and CDR2 SNTAGT. This CDR3 is built from 15 residues. For the CDR3, the DNA is TGTGCCAGCTCATCTCGGGGAGGGCCCTCGGATACGCAGTATTTT. As protein: CASSSRGGPSDTQYF.

This sequence joins TRBV4-2 and TRBJ1-5, with D maybe TRBD1 (6 bases). V lost 0 bases and J lost 4, with 10 bases in between. The CDR3 is 15 amino acids. Germline V gene sequence: CDR1 LGHNA, CDR2 YNFKEQ. CDR3 coding DNA: TGTGCCAGCAGCCAAGACGGGGGGACAAATCAGCCCCAGCATTTT. Encoded protein: CASSQDGGTNQPQHF.

V and J are TRBV11-2 and TRBJ1-1, with a possible D match to TRBD1 (5 bases). Between the trimmed V and J ends, which lost 4 bases and 3 bases, there was a span of 9 bases. CDR1 and CDR2 (germline): SGHAT, FQNNGV. The CDR3 consists of 13 residues. CDR3 sequence reads: CASSSTVDTEAFF. CDR3 coding DNA: TGTGCCAGCAGCTCGACAGTTGACACTGAAGCTTTCTTT.

V is TRBV10-3 and J is TRBJ2-2; 15 bases are shared with TRBD2. The CDR3 has 17 residues. Trimming at V came to 6 bases and at J to 2 bases, leaving 4 bases not matched to a gene. CDR1 and CDR2 (germline): ENHRY, SYGVKD. The CDR3 DNA reads as TGTGCCATCAGGGGGACTAGCGGGGGGCAAAACACCGGGGAGCTGTTTTTT. Amino acids: CAIRGTSGGQNTGELFF.

This rearrangement joins TRBV19 to TRBJ1-3, with TRBD1 as a possible D gene (5 bases). This CDR3 spans 16 amino acids. In germline, CDR1 is LNHDA, CDR2 SQIVND (reference sequence). V was trimmed by 7 bases and J by 0 bases, leaving 16 bases between them. The CDR3 sequence: CASKRSQGASGNTIYF. The CDR3 region has the DNA TGTGCCAGTAAACGTTCCCAAGGGGCCTCTGGAAACACCATATATTTT.

V and J are TRBV21-1 and TRBJ2-5; TRBD1 is the table's D call and was not checked against the DNA. TRBV21-1 is described as a pseudogene. The CDR3 length is 21 residues. The CDR3, as DNA: TGTGCCAGCAGCAAAGGGAGTCGAGACAGGGGGCGACTAGCCCGACAAGAGACCCAGTACTTC. This translates into CASSKGSRDRGRLARQETQYF.

V gene TRBV30 combines with J gene TRBJ1-3; a possible D gene is TRBD1 (6 bases). This CDR3 spans 13 amino acids. Germline CDR1 reads GTSNPN; CDR2 reads SVGIG (reference sequence). Trimming left V 1 base short and J 6 bases short, with 10 bases between. CDR3: CAWSATGANTIYF. DNA of the CDR3: TGTGCCTGGAGTGCGACAGGAGCAAACACCATATATTTT. Full variable domain (rest looked up from reference TRBV30 and TRBJ1-3): SQTIHQWPATLVQPVGSPLSLECTVEGTSNPNLYWYRQAAGRGLQLLFYSVGIGQISSEVPQNLSASRPQDRQFILSSKKLLLSDSGFYLCAWSATGANTIYFGEGSWLTVV.

This chain connects TRBV18 to TRBJ2-5, with 15 bases lining up with TRBD2. The V gene end was trimmed by 5 bases and the J gene end by 3 bases; junction bases not matched to a gene: 7. The CDR3 runs to 17 residues. The germline CDR1 and CDR2 sequences are KGHSH and LQKENI. The CDR3: CASSRPGTSGGKETQYF. CDR3 nucleotides: TGTGCCAGCTCAAGGCCCGGGACTAGCGGGGGGAAAGAGACCCAGTACTTC.

The rearrangement links TRBV28 to TRBJ1-4, with 8 bases lining up with TRBD1. CDR1 and CDR2 (germline): MDHEN, SYDVKM. The length of the CDR3 is 15 residues. V lost 6 bases and J lost 8; bases outside the gene matches: 11. The CDR3 coding sequence is TGTGCCAGCAGCCCCTCAGGGGGCTTGGGCGAAAAACTGTTTTTT. Amino acid sequence: CASSPSGGLGEKLFF.

This clone appeared once. The CDR3 DNA reads as TGTGCCAGCAGGTTCGTTGAAAAACTGTTTTTT. Residues: CASRFVEKLFF. V usage is TRBV6-8 and J usage is TRBJ1-4; D is ambiguous. V lost 6 bases, J lost 7 bases, and 6 bases lay in between. The CDR3 has 11 residues. Germline lookup yields CDR1 MNHGY and CDR2 SAAAGT.

The chain couples TRBV20-1 to TRBJ2-7, with 8 bases that match TRBD1. This CDR3 is 13 amino acids long. J gave up 3 bases and V 3 bases, and 4 bases lay outside the gene matches. Per germline, CDR1 DFQATT and CDR2 SNEGSKA (reference sequence). The CDR3 spells CSASGQGGYEQYF. CDR3 sequence (DNA): TGCAGTGCTAGTGGACAGGGCGGCTACGAGCAGTACTTC.

This rearrangement joins TRBV7-9 to TRBJ1-6, with D perhaps matching TRBD1 (6 bases). V shed 3 bases and J shed 7 bases, with 7 bases lying between them. The CDR3 runs to 13 residues. Germline-derived CDR1 and CDR2 are SEHNR and FQNEAQ (reference sequence). CDR3 amino acids: CASSLQGNSPLHF. DNA of the CDR3: TGTGCCAGCAGCTTGCAGGGGAATTCACCCCTCCACTTT.

The V call is TRBV18, the J call TRBJ1-5; TRBD1 might be the D (5 bases). There are 16 residues in the CDR3. Germline assignment: CDR1 KGHSH and CDR2 LQKENI. The V end lost 2 bases, the J end lost 5 bases, and 16 bases lay between the germline ends. This CDR3 is CASSPMDVGGYQPQHF. CDR3 in DNA: TGTGCCAGCTCACCAATGGACGTGGGGGGGTATCAGCCCCAGCATTTT.